The 29 T cell receptor beta chains in this list originate from one sample, sequenced in a study of T cell responses to AZD1222 COVID-19 vaccine. Generated by immunoSEQ multiplex PCR, the TCRdb table keeps only in-frame clones and is missing some. The sample consists of about 150,000 clones, less than 90% of them appearing once. The material was peripheral blood, obtained on day 0 of AZD1222 vaccination. The receptors here all came from an adult in good health.

The rearrangement links TRBV5-8 to TRBJ1-5; D perhaps matches TRBD1 (6 bases). Trimming removed 1 base from V and 5 bases from J, with 10 bases in between. The CDR3 length is 14 residues. Germline V gives CDR1 SGHTS, CDR2 YDEGEE. CDR3 bases: TGTGCCAGCAGCTTGCGTAGGGGGGATCAGCCCCAGCATTTT. It specifies CASSLRRGDQPQHF.

This sequence joins TRBV11-3 and TRBJ2-5; the D is unclear. The V end was cut by 5 bases, the J end by 1 base, with 8 bases between. This CDR3 is built from 13 residues. Germline CDR1 SGHNT, CDR2 YENEEA. The CDR3 DNA is TGTGCCAGCAGCCAAAAGCGCCAAGAGACCCAGTACTTC. Translated: CASSQKRQETQYF.

Comments on this clone: The same CDR3 is also encoded by other DNA sequences in this sample. This sequence joins TRBV19 and TRBJ1-3, with unresolved D. Trimming removed 4 bases from V and 3 bases from J, with 10 bases in between. This CDR3 comprises 14 residues. Germline V CDR1 and CDR2: LNHDA, SQIVND (reference sequence). The CDR3 protein is CASSTTTSGNTIYF. As DNA, the CDR3 is TGTGCCAGTAGTACCACGACAAGTGGAAACACCATATATTTT. Combining the CDR3 with reference TRBV19 and TRBJ1-3 gives the whole variable domain DGGITQSPKYLFRKEGQNVTLSCEQNLNHDAMYWYRQDPGQGLRLIYYSQIVNDFQKGDIAEGYSVSREKKESFPLTVTSAQKNPTAFYLCASSTTTSGNTIYFGEGSWLTVV.

The V and J genes are TRBV9 and TRBJ2-7, with a possible D match to TRBD1 (6 bases). Germline V gives CDR1 SGDLS, CDR2 YYNGEE. V was trimmed by 4 bases and J by 0 bases, leaving 17 bases between them. The CDR3 is 16 amino acids. The chain's CDR3 is CASSPTTGSSSYEQYF. Here the CDR3 DNA reads TGTGCCAGCAGCCCGACGACAGGTTCTAGCTCCTACGAGCAGTACTTC.

The genes are TRBV19 and TRBJ1-1; tentative D call: TRBD1 (5 bases). CDR1 LNHDA and CDR2 SQIVND come from the germline V gene (reference sequence). V shed 5 bases and J shed 1 base, with 11 bases lying between them. The CDR3 spans 14 residues. In DNA, the CDR3 is TGTGCCAGTAGTCTCCGGGACGGGAACACTGAAGCTTTCTTT. Translating gives CASSLRDGNTEAFF. The whole variable domain, filled in from reference TRBV19 and TRBJ1-1, reads DGGITQSPKYLFRKEGQNVTLSCEQNLNHDAMYWYRQDPGQGLRLIYYSQIVNDFQKGDIAEGYSVSREKKESFPLTVTSAQKNPTAFYLCASSLRDGNTEAFFGQGTRLTVV.

V is TRBV4-3 and J is TRBJ1-2, with D hard to call. The CDR3 spans 13 residues. CDR1 is LGHNA, CDR2 YSLEER, per germline. V lost 0 bases and J 5 bases, leaving 7 bases between the germline ends. The CDR3 loop is CASSQEAGYGYTF. CDR3 DNA: TGCGCCAGCAGCCAAGAGGCAGGATATGGCTACACCTTC.

V and J are TRBV6-5 and TRBJ1-3, with 11 bases fitting TRBD1. CDR3 length: 15 residues. V was pared by 0 bases and J by 8 bases, with 3 bases of the junction left unmatched. Looked up from germline, CDR1 is MNHEY and CDR2 is SVGAGI. CDR3 loop: CASSYSGTGGYTIYF. CDR3 coding DNA: TGTGCCAGCAGTTACTCCGGGACAGGGGGGTACACCATATATTTT.

The rearrangement uses TRBV11-2 and TRBJ1-2; D is perhaps TRBD1 (6 bases). Trimming took off 5 bases at V and 4 bases at J, with 14 bases between the two ends. Germline V gives CDR1 SGHAT, CDR2 FQNNGV. There are 14 residues in the CDR3. CDR3 sequence: CASSRGGHIYGYTF. CDR3 nucleotides: TGTGCCAGCAGCCGAGGGGGACACATCTATGGCTACACCTTC.

The chain carries TRBV10-1 and TRBJ1-1; tentatively, D is TRBD1 (5 bases). CDR1 is WNHNN and CDR2 is SYGVQD in the germline V gene (reference sequence). V lost 7 bases to trimming and J lost 2 bases, with 11 bases between them. This CDR3 is 13 amino acids long. The CDR3 reads CASTYGQNTEAFF. The CDR3 nucleotides read TGCGCCAGCACCTACGGACAAAACACTGAAGCTTTCTTT.

The rearrangement joins TRBV2 to TRBJ1-2; 7 bases are a match to TRBD1. Trimming at V came to 3 bases and at J to 7 bases, leaving 17 bases not matched to a gene. Germline values: CDR1 SNHLY, CDR2 FYNNEI. The CDR3 is 17 amino acids. The CDR3 sequence: CASSEPHVRTGSGGYTF. CDR3 in DNA: TGTGCCAGCAGTGAGCCTCACGTACGGACAGGCTCGGGTGGCTACACCTTC. The full variable domain, rest sourced from reference TRBV2 and TRBJ1-2, is EPEVTQTPSHQVTQMGQEVILRCVPISNHLYFYWYRQILGQKVEFLVSFYNNEISEKSEIFDDQFSVERPDGSNFTLKIRSTKLEDSAMYFCASSEPHVRTGSGGYTFGSGTRLTVV.

The rearrangement joins TRBV7-2 to TRBJ2-1; maybe TRBD2 (7 bases). Germline V gene data show CDR1 as SGHTA and CDR2 as FQGNSA. The V gene lost 0 bases and the J gene lost 6 bases, with 15 bases spanning the gap. This CDR3 spans 16 amino acids. The CDR3 loop reads CASSLARRGPTNEQFF. In DNA, the CDR3 is TGTGCCAGCAGCTTAGCGCGGCGGGGGCCGACCAATGAGCAGTTCTTC.

The chain recombines TRBV15 with TRBJ2-2; unclear D gene. CDR3 length equals 14 residues. Germline V lookup: CDR1 LNHNV, CDR2 YYDKDF (reference sequence). V lost 0 bases, J lost 6 bases, and 8 bases lay in between. This CDR3 is CATSRDRIAGELFF. The CDR3 DNA reads as TGTGCCACCAGCAGAGATAGGATTGCCGGGGAGCTGTTTTTT.

The rearrangement uses TRBV28 and TRBJ2-7; tentatively, D is TRBD1 or TRBD2 (5 bases each). The CDR3 length is 15 residues. Trimming removed 5 bases at V and 1 base at J, with 15 bases between. The germline V gene encodes CDR1 MDHEN and CDR2 SYDVKM. DNA of the CDR3: TGTGCCAGCAGTCTGAATCGGGACGGATCCTACGAGCAGTACTTC. Translation gives CASSLNRDGSYEQYF.

This chain joins TRBV5-1 and TRBJ2-2; no firm D call. The CDR3 extends over 15 amino acids. Germline V gene sequence: CDR1 SGHRS, CDR2 YFSETQ. Trimming removed 0 bases from V and 5 bases from J, with 11 bases in between. The CDR3 coding sequence is TGCGCCAGCAGCTTGGCGGCAGGACCAACCGGGGAGCTGTTTTTT. Protein product: CASSLAAGPTGELFF.

The V call is TRBV3-1 (or the pseudogene TRBV3-2), the J call TRBJ1-1; TRBD1 matches 8 bases. After removal of 3 bases from V and 11 bases from J, the junction contained 8 bases not matched to a gene. Germline-derived CDR1 and CDR2 are LGHDT and YNNKEL (reference sequence). The CDR3 extends over 13 amino acids. CDR3 bases: TGTGCCAGCAGCCAGGGATCAGGGGGCTGGGCTTTCTTT. Amino acid sequence: CASSQGSGGWAFF.

V and J are TRBV4-3 and TRBJ2-6; TRBD1 agrees at 8 bases. CDR1 is LGHNA, CDR2 YSLEER, per germline. The CDR3 loop spans 17 amino acids. With V trimmed by 0 bases and J by 2 bases, 3 bases remained unmatched. The CDR3 loop reads CASSQDQGAAGANVLTF. In nucleotides, the CDR3 is TGCGCCAGCAGCCAAGATCAGGGGGCGGCTGGGGCCAACGTCCTGACTTTC.

The chain carries TRBV7-2 and TRBJ2-7; 9 nucleotides line up with TRBD1. The CDR3 spans 14 residues. J was trimmed by 5 bases and V by 2 bases; bases with no gene match: 4. The V gene's germline CDR1 is SGHTA and CDR2 FQGNSA. CDR3 amino acids: CASSLQDRGHEQYF. CDR3 nucleotides: TGTGCCAGCAGCTTACAGGACAGGGGCCACGAGCAGTACTTC.

CDR3 region: CASSQDARGGRDEQFF. As DNA, the CDR3 is TGCGCCAGCAGCCAAGATGCGAGGGGGGGCAGAGACGAGCAGTTCTTC. This chain connects TRBV4-3 to TRBJ2-1; TRBD2 is a possible D gene (7 bases). The CDR3 extends over 16 amino acids. The germline CDR1 and CDR2 sequences are LGHNA and YSLEER. V lost 0 bases, J lost 10 bases, and 19 bases lay in between.

V gene TRBV12-5 combines with J gene TRBJ2-7, with TRBD2 as a possible D gene (5 bases). The CDR3 contains 15 residues. Germline loops: CDR1 LGHNT, CDR2 FRNRAP. V lost 0 bases to trimming and J lost 4 bases, with 13 bases between them. The CDR3 reads CASGLVLGRRYEQYF. CDR3 DNA: TGTGCTAGTGGTTTGGTACTGGGCAGGAGGTACGAGCAGTACTTC.

CDR3 in amino acids: CASSINWEISPLHF. The CDR3, as DNA: TGTGCCAGTAGTATTAACTGGGAGATTTCACCCCTCCACTTT. The chain links TRBV19 to TRBJ1-6, with D uncertain. CDR1 is LNHDA and CDR2 is SQIVND in the germline V gene (reference sequence). The CDR3 consists of 14 residues. V gave up 3 bases and J gave up 9 bases, with 12 bases separating them.

The chain carries TRBV6-4 and TRBJ1-2, with D maybe TRBD1 (6 bases). CDR3 length: 16 amino acids. CDR1 and CDR2 from the germline V gene are MRHNA and SNTAGT. V was cut by 5 bases and J by 4 bases, with 20 bases left in between. CDR3 sequence reads: CASSPNRGGRIYGYTF. The CDR3 DNA is TGTGCCAGCAGTCCCAACCGAGGGGGTAGAATCTATGGCTACACCTTC.

The chain recombines TRBV18 with TRBJ1-2, with D perhaps TRBD1 (5 bases). V was shortened by 2 bases and J by 6 bases, with 10 bases between the two germline ends. The CDR3 is 13 residues long. Germline-derived CDR1 and CDR2 are KGHSH and LQKENI. The CDR3, as DNA: TGTGCCAGCTCACCAATAAGGGGAAATGGCTACACCTTC. It translates to CASSPIRGNGYTF.

The rearrangement joins TRBV4-2 to TRBJ1-6, with 7 nucleotides matching TRBD1. The germline V gene encodes CDR1 LGHNA and CDR2 YNFKEQ. The CDR3 covers 16 residues. After removal of 1 base from V and 6 bases from J, the junction contained 6 bases not matched to a gene. The CDR3 here is CASSQAGGSVNSPLHF. The CDR3 bases are TGTGCCAGCAGCCAAGCAGGGGGAAGCGTTAATTCACCCCTCCACTTT.

The J gene is TRBJ1-1, the V gene TRBV6-5, with D perhaps TRBD1 (6 bases). The germline V gene has CDR1 MNHEY and CDR2 SVGAGI. V was pared by 6 bases and J by 4 bases, with 15 bases between. The CDR3 spans 14 residues. The CDR3 here is CASRKNRDFTEAFF. The CDR3 bases are TGTGCCAGCAGAAAAAACAGGGATTTCACTGAAGCTTTCTTT.

The chain couples TRBV10-1 to TRBJ1-1, with a weak D call TRBD1 (6 bases). Deletions cut 9 bases from V and 2 bases from J, with 13 bases between. The CDR3 totals 13 residues. Germline CDR1 reads WNHNN; CDR2 reads SYGVQD (reference sequence). For the CDR3, the DNA is TGCGCCAGTCGAGAGGGGGTTAACACTGAAGCTTTCTTT. Translated, it gives CASREGVNTEAFF.

The chain has TRBV6-5 and TRBJ1-2; no clear D. CDR1 and CDR2 from the germline V gene are MNHEY and SVGAGI. The CDR3 has 15 amino acids. The V gene lost 0 bases and the J gene lost 6 bases, with 14 bases spanning the gap. This chain's CDR3 is CASSYSILYIDGYTF. For the CDR3, the DNA is TGTGCCAGCAGTTACTCGATACTCTACATAGATGGCTACACCTTC.

This clone was seen a handful of times. The J gene is TRBJ2-2, the V gene TRBV7-3, with D possibly TRBD1 on 5 matching bases. V lost 5 bases and J lost 4, with 14 bases in between. CDR1 SGHTA and CDR2 FQGTGA come from the germline V gene. This CDR3 is 15 amino acids long. CDR3 in amino acids: CASSAREFGTGELFF. The CDR3 bases are TGTGCCAGCAGCGCCAGGGAATTCGGCACCGGGGAGCTGTTTTTT.

This chain connects TRBV5-5 to TRBJ1-1; 7 bases line up with TRBD1. CDR3 size: 14 residues. Germline V gene sequence: CDR1 SGHKS, CDR2 YYEKEE (reference sequence). Losses at the gene ends were 4 bases for V and 1 base for J; bases not matched to a gene: 4. CDR3 bases: TGTGCCAGCAGCCTTGGACAGGCGAACACTGAAGCTTTCTTT. This translates into CASSLGQANTEAFF.

This chain joins TRBV5-4 and TRBJ1-2; TRBD1 might be the D (6 bases). This CDR3 has 13 residues. The V end was cut by 5 bases, the J end by 3 bases, with 11 bases between. Germline V lookup: CDR1 SGHNT, CDR2 YYREEE (reference sequence). The CDR3 nucleotides read TGTGCCAGCAGTCGGGACACGGACTATGGCTACACCTTC. Amino acids: CASSRDTDYGYTF.